This entry is about one T cell receptor beta chain. This clonotype was seen repeatedly, ten times or more. No antigen is known for it. Per-base qualities were not stored, and no clone one base away is much larger. These data are taken from a study of regulatory T cells in long-lasting Graves disease (dated by TCRdb to the early 2020s). In terms of the full investigation: In the newly diagnosed Graves' disease group, patients had been taking antithyroid drugs for less than 3 months. The study took place in China and was registered as a clinical trial. A total of roughly 35 samples underwent TCR sequencing: about 13 from persistent and roughly 20 from newly diagnosed Graves' disease patients. Patients with persistent Graves' disease were compared with patients with newly diagnosed Graves' disease using TCR sequencing and RNA sequencing of peripheral blood. Study-wide findings and limitations: Sequencing and analysis were restricted to the TCR beta chain. Compared with newly diagnosed patients, patients with persistent Graves' disease had lower TCR Shannon entropy and fewer highly expanded clones, which suggests clonal expansion. As a limitation, the authors acknowledged that the small sample size may reduce accuracy. Persistent patients shared more public clonotypes among themselves (more than 2,500) than newly diagnosed patients did (roughly 910). Peripheral blood alone was examined, since thyroid tissue, which constituted the primary lesion, could not be accessed. TRBV28, TRBJ1-2 and TRBJ2-5 were preferentially used in persistent disease, while TRBV20-1 and TRBJ2-1 were favored in newly diagnosed disease.

In the germline V gene (reference sequence), CDR1 corresponds to DFQATT and CDR2 to SNEGSKA. Germline trimming: 4 bases from V, 9 bases from J; junction bases outside gene matches: 1. The CDR3 holds 10 amino acids from the cysteine to the phenylalanine. CDR3 DNA is the only sequence kept; it has 30 bases, read in frame from the first base. What this sample's time point label stands for: newly diagnosed GD, antithyroid drugs for less than 3 months. For both TCR sequencing and RNA sequencing, RNA was extracted from PBMCs using TRIzol. The diagnosis of Graves' disease was made according to American Thyroid Association guidelines. Patients for the study were recruited at an endocrinology department in Xi'an, China. Each patient gave roughly 8.4 milliliters of peripheral blood, collected in an EDTA anticoagulant tube. Ficoll Paque Plus density gradient separation was used to isolate PBMCs, and no further T cell sorting was performed. An Agilent 2100 Bioanalyzer and agarose gel were used to check RNA quality, and a NanoDrop 2000 was used to measure RNA concentration.

The library came from multiplex PCR. Sequencing was performed on an Illumina HiSeq 4000. iRepertoire HTBI primers and Arm-PCR amplification of CDR3 regions were used to construct TCR beta libraries. PCR products were gel purified before sequencing. The authors' pipeline ran thus. Across samples, 62 TRBV and roughly 15 TRBJ segments were identified and used for gene usage analysis of CDR3 amino acid clonotypes. Filtered high-quality paired reads were merged into contigs using COPE and FqMerger. BLAST was used to align contigs to IMGT TRBV, TRBD and TRBJ reference genes, with CDR3 defined following IMGT. Any clonotype with a frequency above 0.1% was classified as a highly expanded clone. Shannon entropy served as the measure of repertoire diversity, while the Gini coefficient captured V-J evenness. A clonotype was considered public if more than one individual shared it. TCRdb cleaned the public reads at Q25 with fastp, built clones with MiXCR and kept in-frame beta chains. Rows with a matching CDR3 protein are joined into one entry that keeps the most common DNA and genes. In this record, the V and J calls reflect TCRdb's handling and not the investigators' own analysis. The sample includes under 500,000 distinct CDR3 sequences, with roughly 15% observed a single time. The ten largest clonotypes hold approximately 12% of the sample.

This sample also appeared in a second study, on T cells in Graves' hyperthyroidism and ophthalmopathy. From the second report: Stable Graves' hyperthyroidism was defined as the absence of progression to ophthalmopathy over 18 months of follow-up. Hyperthyroidism patients were newly diagnosed, had a disease duration of under 2 months, and were aged 18 to 65 years. Patients with uncontrolled infections, other autoimmune diseases, pregnancy or lactation were excluded. Diagnoses relied on clinical symptoms, serum thyroxine and TRAb, thyroid ultrasound and orbital computed tomography. A first-round RT-PCR of the TCR CDR3 used the HTBI primer set with the Qiagen OneStep RT-PCR kit. Most expanded thyroid clonotypes (frequency above 0.001) were also found in blood, which suggests that blood repertoires may mirror thyroid immune responses. A model built on a 13 V-J signature distinguished ophthalmopathy from stable hyperthyroidism, reaching about 88% sensitivity and under 84% specificity in cross-validation and 80%/75% in testing. In validation, the model predicted progression to ophthalmopathy a median of roughly 6.5 months before onset, with roughly 68% sensitivity and more than 72% specificity. To identify TCR V-J signatures that set the groups apart, the researchers used a discovery cohort of about a hundred patients, made up of approximately 43 with Graves' ophthalmopathy and 55 to 65 with stable Graves' hyperthyroidism. Prospective prediction of ophthalmopathy was tested in an independent validation cohort consisting of 18 to 20 hyperthyroidism patients and about 17 patients who later progressed to ophthalmopathy. The 95 to 100 discovery patients were randomly split 7:3 into training and test sets. The study also compared thyroid tissue and blood T-cell repertoires from more than 5 Graves' hyperthyroidism patients. Following sampling, methimazole starting at 30 mg daily was given to hyperthyroidism patients, and high-dose intravenous methylprednisolone was given to ophthalmopathy patients. A second multiplex PCR round built the libraries, followed by size selection and purification. The libraries were sequenced on an Illumina HiSeq2000 using paired-end 100 bp reads. SOAPnuke was used to process the raw data, throwing out any read that contained adapters or uncalled bases, had a mean Phred below 15, or lacked an exact constant-primer or identifier match. COPE v1.2.5 was used to merge high-quality paired reads, and clonotypes were defined as unique nucleotide sequences. MiTCR v1.1 was used to align the clonotypes against IMGT TRBV, TRBD and TRBJ reference segments. The analysis included only V-J combinations with a frequency above 0.0001, which together covered around 99% of the repertoires. The TCS score was defined as the ratio of F50 (clonal expansion) to E x V (chaos), calculated using BLOSUM62-based TCRdist between CDR3 peptides within each V-J. Welch's t-statistics and random forest reduced around 510 V-J features to 13, which were used in a naive Bayes classifier (R e1071). Sample size was not statistically predetermined, and investigators were not blinded to group allocation. TCR Vbeta CDR3 sequencing of 120 to 150 peripheral blood samples (over 40 ophthalmopathy, 75 to 80 hyperthyroidism and around 17 progressor patients) is reported in the paper.

This sample comprised peripheral blood mononuclear cells (PBMCs), obtained at new diagnosis, from a patient treated with antithyroid drugs. The receptor's source is a young woman with Graves disease. Donor details come from another sample of the same person, matched by shared clones. Recombination linked TRBV20-1 to TRBJ2-3; a stretch of 7 junction bases matches TRBD2. The CDR3 region reads CSANSGTQYF. The sequenced DNA: TGCAGTGCTAATAGCGGGACGCAGTATTTT.